The rows below give T cell receptor beta chains drawn from one sample of a study of blood T cell repertoires in COVID-19. Produced via immunoSEQ multiplex PCR; TCRdb's table is partial and in-frame only. The repertoire holds roughly 130,000 clones, with around 77% as singletons. The material sequenced was peripheral blood. These receptors all stem from a man aged 55-75 years with active or convalescent COVID-19. Both conserved end residues are part of each CDR3. The D gene is left open where the match is weak. Size tells how often a clone was seen (once, few, many) or the class of an expanded clone, and some rows leave it out.

J | size | D | V | DNA | CDR3
TRBJ2-1 | . | TRBD2 | TRBV7-3 | TGTGCCAGCAGCCTGACTAGCGGGAGGGCCGGTGAGCAGTTCTTC | CASSLTSGRAGEQFF
TRBJ2-2 | . | . | TRBV5-4 | TGTGCCAGCAGCGTCTCTACCGGGGAGCTGTTTTTT | CASSVSTGELFF
TRBJ1-2 | few | TRBD1 | TRBV24-1 | TGTGCCACCAGTAATACAGGGGGACTAGGCTACACCTTC | CATSNTGGLGYTF
TRBJ2-1 | . | TRBD1 | TRBV7-6 | TGTGCCAGCAGCTCCATAAGACAGGGTAGGAAGCGGAACTACAATGAGCAGTTCTTC | CASSSIRQGRKRNYNEQFF
TRBJ1-1 | . | . | TRBV3-1/TRBV3-2 | TGTGCCAGCAGCCAAGCGGGGATCACTGAAGCTTTCTTT | CASSQAGITEAFF
TRBJ2-1 | . | . | TRBV28 | TGTGCCAGCAGTTTACGACAGCCCTACAATGAGCAGTTCTTC | CASSLRQPYNEQFF
TRBJ2-1 | . | . | TRBV5-1 | TGCGCCAGCAGCTCCGAAACGGGACTCGACAATGAGCAGTTCTTC | CASSSETGLDNEQFF
TRBJ2-5 | many | . | TRBV4-1 | TGCGCCAGCAGCCAAGATTTAGGGGCGAAGGAGACCCAGTACTTC | CASSQDLGAKETQYF
TRBJ2-5 | . | TRBD2 | TRBV4-2 | TGTGCCAGCAGCCAAGAAAGGGGAGGGCTAGCAGCGGAGACCCAGTACTTC | CASSQERGGLAAETQYF
TRBJ2-2 | . | . | TRBV3-1/TRBV3-2 | TGTGCCAGCAGCCTCCGGGAAATTAACACCGGGGAGCTGTTTTTT | CASSLREINTGELFF
TRBJ2-3 | . | TRBD2 | TRBV14 | TGTGCCAGCACCGGGACTAGCGGGCTAACAGATACGCAGTATTTT | CASTGTSGLTDTQYF
TRBJ2-7 | . | . | TRBV12-3/TRBV12-4 | TGTGCCAGCAGCCTTGGACAGCCCTACGAGCAGTACTTC | CASSLGQPYEQYF
TRBJ1-2 | . | . | TRBV7-9 | TGTGCCAGCAGCTTAATTCCAGGAATTCCCTATGGCTACACCTTC | CASSLIPGIPYGYTF
TRBJ2-7 | once | TRBD2 | TRBV28 | TGTGCCAGCAGTGTAAGCGGGAGCCAATACGAGCAGTACTTC | CASSVSGSQYEQYF
TRBJ2-7 | . | . | TRBV5-1 | TGCGCCAGCAGCTTGGACACAGGACAATCGGCCTACGAGCAGTACTTC | CASSLDTGQSAYEQYF
TRBJ2-7 | . | TRBD2 | TRBV3-1/TRBV3-2 | TGTGCCAGCAGCCCCGTAGCGGGATCGGCCGAGCAGTACTTC | CASSPVAGSAEQYF
TRBJ2-7 | . | TRBD2 | TRBV4-3 | TGCGCCAGCAGCCAAGATCGGCTAGCGGGGGAGGGATCCTACGAGCAGTACTTC | CASSQDRLAGEGSYEQYF
TRBJ2-7 | . | . | TRBV5-1 | TGCGCCAGCGCTCGTCTCCCTAGCGTTGAGCAGTACTTC | CASARLPSVEQYF
TRBJ2-7 | few | TRBD1 | TRBV4-2 | TGTGCCAGCAGCCAAGAGGGAGTGAGGACAGGGCCCTCTGGCGAGCAGTACTTC | CASSQEGVRTGPSGEQYF
TRBJ2-1 | . | . | TRBV7-3 | TGTGCCAGCAGCTCCAATGACAATGAGCAGTTCTTC | CASSSNDNEQFF
TRBJ2-5 | . | . | TRBV7-9 | TGTGCCAGCAGCCCCCCCACCACGGAGCTCCCCCAAGAGACCCAGTACTTC | CASSPPTTELPQETQYF
TRBJ2-7 | . | TRBD1 | TRBV11-2 | TGTGCCAGCAGCTTAGGAGCGGGACAGGGGGAAAACGAGCAGTACTTC | CASSLGAGQGENEQYF
TRBJ1-1 | . | TRBD1 | TRBV6-5 | TGTGCCAGCAGTAGAGGGGGCCGGACTGAAGCTTTCTTT | CASSRGGRTEAFF
TRBJ2-1 | . | TRBD2 | TRBV14 | TGTGCCAGCAGCCCCAGGGAGGGTCTAGGGCGGCAGTTCTTC | CASSPREGLGRQFF
TRBJ2-2 | . | . | TRBV19 | TGTGCCAGTAGTATAGGAGAACAGGGTAGGACCGGGGAGCTGTTTTTT | CASSIGEQGRTGELFF
TRBJ1-1 | . | TRBD1 | TRBV19 | TGTGCCAGTAGTCTTACAGGGGCCTCGAACACTGAAGCTTTCTTT | CASSLTGASNTEAFF
TRBJ2-2 | . | TRBD2 | TRBV2 | TGTGCCAGCAGTCCCTTGGGGGGGGACACCGGGGAGCTGTTTTTT | CASSPLGGDTGELFF
TRBJ1-5 | . | TRBD1 | TRBV7-2 | TGTGCCAGCAGCACAGGACAGGGAGCCAATCAGCCCCAGCATTTT | CASSTGQGANQPQHF
TRBJ1-1 | . | . | TRBV9 | TGTGCCAGCAGCGGACAGCCGAACACTGAAGCTTTCTTT | CASSGQPNTEAFF
TRBJ2-3 | few | TRBD2 | TRBV18 | TGTGCCAGCTCACCCAGGACTAGCGGGATTTTGGATACGCAGTATTTT | CASSPRTSGILDTQYF
TRBJ2-1 | few | TRBD2 | TRBV7-2 | TGTGCCAGCAGCTTTTTCGGGACTAGCGGAGGGGGTCGGAATGAGCAGTTCTTC | CASSFFGTSGGGRNEQFF
TRBJ2-7 | . | . | TRBV5-1 | TGCGCCAGCAGCAAAGGGGCAGGATCGGCCTACGAGCAGTACTTC | CASSKGAGSAYEQYF
TRBJ2-7 | . | TRBD1 | TRBV6-2/TRBV6-3 | TGTGCCAGCACCCCGACAGGGTTTTCCGACGAGCAGTACTTC | CASTPTGFSDEQYF
TRBJ2-3 | . | TRBD2 | TRBV29-1 | TGCAGCGTTGCGGGGGGGCTTAGCACAGATACGCAGTATTTT | CSVAGGLSTDTQYF
TRBJ2-2 | . | . | TRBV5-1 | TGCGCCAGCAGCTTAATCAGGGCGGCAGATTTTACCGGGGAGCTGTTTTTT | CASSLIRAADFTGELFF
TRBJ1-2 | . | TRBD1 | TRBV9 | TGTGCCAGCAGCGCGGACAGGAACTATGGCTACACCTTC | CASSADRNYGYTF
TRBJ1-2 | . | TRBD1 | TRBV5-4 | TGTGCCAGCAGCTTGTTTCGGGACAGGGGGGGCTACACCTTC | CASSLFRDRGGYTF
TRBJ2-5 | . | TRBD1 | TRBV5-5 | TGTGCCAGCAGCTCGGTCCTGGGGGACAGGGGGACCCAGTACTTC | CASSSVLGDRGTQYF
TRBJ1-2 | . | . | TRBV27 | TGTGCCAGCAGTTTATTTGGGGGGGATGGCTACACCTTC | CASSLFGGDGYTF
TRBJ1-1 | . | TRBD1 | TRBV5-1 | TGCGCCAGCAATTCCGGGACAGGGCCCACTGAAGCTTTCTTT | CASNSGTGPTEAFF
TRBJ2-7 | . | . | TRBV18 | TGTGCCAGCTCACCACAAGGGTGGGGCGCCAGCTCCTACGAGCAGTACTTC | CASSPQGWGASSYEQYF
TRBJ2-5 | . | . | TRBV6-6 | TGTGCCAGCAGTTACGGGGGCGGACCAGAGACCCAGTACTTC | CASSYGGGPETQYF
TRBJ2-7 | . | TRBD1 | TRBV9 | TGTGCCAGCAGCCCAGGACAGGGGCCAAGCTACGAGCAGTACTTC | CASSPGQGPSYEQYF
TRBJ1-2 | . | TRBD1 | TRBV12-3/TRBV12-4 | TGTGCCAGCAGCTCCGGGACAGTACCTGGCTACACCTTC | CASSSGTVPGYTF
TRBJ1-1 | . | . | TRBV27 | TGTGCCAGCAGTTTACCAGCAGGGATTGCTTTCTTT | CASSLPAGIAFF
TRBJ2-5 | . | . | TRBV12-3/TRBV12-4 | TGTGCCAGCAGTTCGCAGGAGGGAGAGACCCAGTACTTC | CASSSQEGETQYF
TRBJ1-6 | . | TRBD1 | TRBV5-6 | TGTGCCAGCGGACTCGGGACAGGGAAGAGGGTTAATTCACCCCTCCACTTT | CASGLGTGKRVNSPLHF
TRBJ2-2 | . | . | TRBV15 | TGTGCCACCAGCAGAGACCCGGCGGGTTCCGGGGAGCTGTTTTTT | CATSRDPAGSGELFF
TRBJ2-1 | . | TRBD2 | TRBV29-1 | TGCAGCATACGGCTAGCGGGAGGGGTAAATGAGCAGTTCTTC | CSIRLAGGVNEQFF
TRBJ2-2 | . | . | TRBV28 | TGTGCCAGCAGTTTGCGGGGCGGGGAGAGGAGGGAGCTGTTTTTT | CASSLRGGERRELFF